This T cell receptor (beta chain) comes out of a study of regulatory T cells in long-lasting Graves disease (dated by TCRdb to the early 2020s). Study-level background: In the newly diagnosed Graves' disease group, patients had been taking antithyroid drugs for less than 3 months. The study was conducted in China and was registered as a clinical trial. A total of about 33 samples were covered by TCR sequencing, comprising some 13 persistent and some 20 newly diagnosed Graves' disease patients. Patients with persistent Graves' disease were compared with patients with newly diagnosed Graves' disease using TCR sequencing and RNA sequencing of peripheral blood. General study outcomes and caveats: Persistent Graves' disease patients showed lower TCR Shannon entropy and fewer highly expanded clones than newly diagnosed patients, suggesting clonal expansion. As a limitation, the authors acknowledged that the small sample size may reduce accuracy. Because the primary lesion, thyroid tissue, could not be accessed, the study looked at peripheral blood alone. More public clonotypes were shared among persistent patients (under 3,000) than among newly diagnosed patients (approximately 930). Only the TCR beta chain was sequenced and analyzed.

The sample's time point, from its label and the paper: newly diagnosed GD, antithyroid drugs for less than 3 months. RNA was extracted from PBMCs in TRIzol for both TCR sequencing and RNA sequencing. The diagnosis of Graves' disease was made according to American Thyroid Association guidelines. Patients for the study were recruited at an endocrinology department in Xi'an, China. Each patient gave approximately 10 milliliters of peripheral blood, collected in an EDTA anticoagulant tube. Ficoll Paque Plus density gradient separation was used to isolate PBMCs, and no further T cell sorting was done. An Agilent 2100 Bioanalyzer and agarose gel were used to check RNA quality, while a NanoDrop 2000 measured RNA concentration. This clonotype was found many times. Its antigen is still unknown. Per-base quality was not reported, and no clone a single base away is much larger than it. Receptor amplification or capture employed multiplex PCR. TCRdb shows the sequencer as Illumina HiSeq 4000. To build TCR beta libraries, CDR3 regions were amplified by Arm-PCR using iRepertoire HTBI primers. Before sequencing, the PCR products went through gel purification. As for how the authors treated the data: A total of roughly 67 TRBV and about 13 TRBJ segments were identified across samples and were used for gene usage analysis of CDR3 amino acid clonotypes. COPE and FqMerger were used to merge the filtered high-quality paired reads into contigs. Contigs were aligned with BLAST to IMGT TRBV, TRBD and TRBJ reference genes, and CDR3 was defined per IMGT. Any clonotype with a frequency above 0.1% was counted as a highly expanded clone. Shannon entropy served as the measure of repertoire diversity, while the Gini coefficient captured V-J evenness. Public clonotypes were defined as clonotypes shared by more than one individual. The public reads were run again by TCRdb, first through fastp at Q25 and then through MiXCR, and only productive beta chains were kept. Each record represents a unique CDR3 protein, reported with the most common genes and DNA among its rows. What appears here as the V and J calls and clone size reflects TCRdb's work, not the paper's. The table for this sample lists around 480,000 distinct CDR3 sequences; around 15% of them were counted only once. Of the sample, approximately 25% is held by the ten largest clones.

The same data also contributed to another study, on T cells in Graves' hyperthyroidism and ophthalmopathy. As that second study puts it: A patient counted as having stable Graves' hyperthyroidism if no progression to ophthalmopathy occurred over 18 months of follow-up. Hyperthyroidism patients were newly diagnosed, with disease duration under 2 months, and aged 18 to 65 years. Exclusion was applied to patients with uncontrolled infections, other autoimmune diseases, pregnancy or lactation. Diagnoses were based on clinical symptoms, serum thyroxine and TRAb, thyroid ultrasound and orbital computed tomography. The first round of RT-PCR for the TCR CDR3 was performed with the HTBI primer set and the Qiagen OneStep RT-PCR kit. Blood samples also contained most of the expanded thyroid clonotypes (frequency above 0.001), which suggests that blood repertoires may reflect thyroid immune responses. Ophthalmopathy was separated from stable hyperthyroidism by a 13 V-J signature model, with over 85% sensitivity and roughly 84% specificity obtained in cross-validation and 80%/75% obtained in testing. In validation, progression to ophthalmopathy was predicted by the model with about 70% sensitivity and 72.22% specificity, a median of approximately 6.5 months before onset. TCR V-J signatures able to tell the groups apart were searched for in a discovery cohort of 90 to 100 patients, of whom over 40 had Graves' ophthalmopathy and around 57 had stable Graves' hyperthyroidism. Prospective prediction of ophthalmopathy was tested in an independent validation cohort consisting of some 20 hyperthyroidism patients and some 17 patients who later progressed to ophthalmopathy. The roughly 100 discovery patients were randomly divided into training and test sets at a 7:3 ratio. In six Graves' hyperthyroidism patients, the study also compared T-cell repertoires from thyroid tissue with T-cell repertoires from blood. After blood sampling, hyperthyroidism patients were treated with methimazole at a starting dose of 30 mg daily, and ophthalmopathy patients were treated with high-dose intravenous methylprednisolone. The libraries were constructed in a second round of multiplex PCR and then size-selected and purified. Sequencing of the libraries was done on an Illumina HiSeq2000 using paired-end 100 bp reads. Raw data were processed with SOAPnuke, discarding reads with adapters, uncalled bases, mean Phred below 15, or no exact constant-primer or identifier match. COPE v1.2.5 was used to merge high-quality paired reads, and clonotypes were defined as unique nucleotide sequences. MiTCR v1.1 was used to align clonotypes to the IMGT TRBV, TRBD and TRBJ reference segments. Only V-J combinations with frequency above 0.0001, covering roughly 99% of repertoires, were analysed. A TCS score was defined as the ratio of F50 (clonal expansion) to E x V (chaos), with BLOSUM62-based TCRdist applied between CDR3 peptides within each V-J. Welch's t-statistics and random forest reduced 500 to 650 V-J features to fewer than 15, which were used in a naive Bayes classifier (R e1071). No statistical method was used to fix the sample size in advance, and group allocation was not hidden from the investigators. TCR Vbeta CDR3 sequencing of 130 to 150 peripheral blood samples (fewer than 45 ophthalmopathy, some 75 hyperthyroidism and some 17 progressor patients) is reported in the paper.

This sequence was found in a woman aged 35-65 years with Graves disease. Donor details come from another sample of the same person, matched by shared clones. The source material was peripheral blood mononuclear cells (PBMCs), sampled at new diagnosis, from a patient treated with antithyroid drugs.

The nucleotide sequence reads TGTGCCGGAGCCGGAGTTCGAGGGAGGGGATATGGCTACACCTTC. This is translated as CAGAGVRGRGYGYTF. The chain joins TRBV2 to TRBJ1-2; a tentative D match to TRBD1 spans 5 bases. CDR1 and CDR2 (SNHLY, FYNNEI) derive from the germline V gene. The CDR3 measures 15 amino acids from cysteine to phenylalanine. Only CDR3 DNA is held: 45 bases, read in frame from base 1. V drops 11 bases and J drops 5 bases, leaving 24 bases in between.